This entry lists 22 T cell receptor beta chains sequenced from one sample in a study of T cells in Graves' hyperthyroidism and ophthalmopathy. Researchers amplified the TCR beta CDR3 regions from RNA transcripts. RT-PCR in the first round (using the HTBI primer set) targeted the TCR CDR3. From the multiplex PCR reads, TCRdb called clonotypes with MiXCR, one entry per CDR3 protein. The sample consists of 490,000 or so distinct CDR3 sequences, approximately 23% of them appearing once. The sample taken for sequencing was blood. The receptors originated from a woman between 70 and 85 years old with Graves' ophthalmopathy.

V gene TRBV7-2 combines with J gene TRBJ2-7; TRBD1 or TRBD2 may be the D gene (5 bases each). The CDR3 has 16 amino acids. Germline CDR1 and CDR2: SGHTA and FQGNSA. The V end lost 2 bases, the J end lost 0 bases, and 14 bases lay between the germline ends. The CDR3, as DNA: TGTGCCAGCAGCTTACAAGGGACGTTTAGCTCCTACGAGCAGTACTTC. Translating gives CASSLQGTFSSYEQYF.

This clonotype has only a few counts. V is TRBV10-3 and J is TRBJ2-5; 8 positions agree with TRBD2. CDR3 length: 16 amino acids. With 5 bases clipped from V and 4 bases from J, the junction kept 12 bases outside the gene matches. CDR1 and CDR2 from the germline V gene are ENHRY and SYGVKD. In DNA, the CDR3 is TGTGCCATCAGTCGGCTAGCGGGTAGTAGGGGAGAGACCCAGTACTTC. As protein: CAISRLAGSRGETQYF.

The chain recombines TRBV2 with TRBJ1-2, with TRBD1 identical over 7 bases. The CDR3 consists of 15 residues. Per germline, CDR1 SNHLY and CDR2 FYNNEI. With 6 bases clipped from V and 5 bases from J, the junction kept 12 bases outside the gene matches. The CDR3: CASRPRDSSIYGYTF. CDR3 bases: TGTGCCAGCAGGCCTCGGGACAGTTCGATATATGGCTACACCTTC.

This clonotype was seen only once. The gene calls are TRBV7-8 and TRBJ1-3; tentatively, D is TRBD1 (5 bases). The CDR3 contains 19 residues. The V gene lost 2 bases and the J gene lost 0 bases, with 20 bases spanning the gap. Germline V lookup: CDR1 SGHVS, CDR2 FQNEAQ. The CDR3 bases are TGTGCCAGCAGCTTAAGACTCGAGACGGGGCGCTCCTCTGGAAACACCATATATTTT. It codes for CASSLRLETGRSSGNTIYF.

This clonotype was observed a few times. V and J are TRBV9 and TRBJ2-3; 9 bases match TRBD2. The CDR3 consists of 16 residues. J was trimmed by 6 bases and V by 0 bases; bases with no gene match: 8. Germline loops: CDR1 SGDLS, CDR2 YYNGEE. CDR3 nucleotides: TGTGCCAGCAGCGTAGTCGGGCGGGAGGGGGTCGATACGCAGTATTTT. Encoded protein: CASSVVGREGVDTQYF.

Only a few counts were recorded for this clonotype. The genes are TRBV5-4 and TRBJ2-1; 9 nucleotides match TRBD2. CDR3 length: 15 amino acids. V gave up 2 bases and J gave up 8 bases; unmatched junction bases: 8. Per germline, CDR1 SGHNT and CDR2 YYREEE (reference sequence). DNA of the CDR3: TGTGCCAGCAGCTTTAGCGGGAGAAAACGCGATGAGCAGTTCTTC. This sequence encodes CASSFSGRKRDEQFF.

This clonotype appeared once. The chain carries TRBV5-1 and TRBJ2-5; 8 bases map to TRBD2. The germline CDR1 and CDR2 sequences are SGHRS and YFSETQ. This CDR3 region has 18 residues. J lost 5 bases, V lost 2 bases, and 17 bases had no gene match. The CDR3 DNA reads TGCGCCAGCAGCTTTCGCCGGGACTTTGGACTAGCCGGGGAGACCCAGTACTTC. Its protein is CASSFRRDFGLAGETQYF.

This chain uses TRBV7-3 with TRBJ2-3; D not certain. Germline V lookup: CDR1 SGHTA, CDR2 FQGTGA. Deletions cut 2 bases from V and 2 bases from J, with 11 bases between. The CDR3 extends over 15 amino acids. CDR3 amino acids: CASSLSGLHTDTQYF. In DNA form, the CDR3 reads TGTGCCAGCAGCTTATCAGGCCTCCACACAGATACGCAGTATTTT.

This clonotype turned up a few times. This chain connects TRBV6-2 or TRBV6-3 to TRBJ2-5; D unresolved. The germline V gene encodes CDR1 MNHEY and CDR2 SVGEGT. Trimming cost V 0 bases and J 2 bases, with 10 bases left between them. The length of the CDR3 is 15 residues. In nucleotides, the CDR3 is TGTGCCAGCAGTTACTCTTCCGGAGATCAAGAGACCCAGTACTTC. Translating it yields CASSYSSGDQETQYF.

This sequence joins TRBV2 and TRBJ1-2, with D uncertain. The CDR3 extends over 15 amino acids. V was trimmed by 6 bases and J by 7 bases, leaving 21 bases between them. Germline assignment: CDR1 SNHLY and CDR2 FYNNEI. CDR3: CASRHDTSPFGGYTF. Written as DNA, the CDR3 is TGTGCCAGCAGGCACGACACGTCCCCTTTTGGTGGCTACACCTTC.

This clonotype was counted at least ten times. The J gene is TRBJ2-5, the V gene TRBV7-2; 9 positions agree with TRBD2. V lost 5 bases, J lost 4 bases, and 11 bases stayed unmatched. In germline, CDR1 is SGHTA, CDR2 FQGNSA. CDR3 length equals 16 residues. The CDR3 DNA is TGTGCCAGCAGCCAGACCGTTAGCGGGAGATCAGAGACCCAGTACTTC. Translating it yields CASSQTVSGRSETQYF.

This chain's CDR3 is CASSSIGTGRHTQYF. In nucleotides, the CDR3 is TGTGCCAGCAGCTCAATCGGGACAGGGAGGCATACGCAGTATTTT. The chain carries TRBV12-3 or TRBV12-4 and TRBJ2-3, with 9 bases that match TRBD1. V shed 6 bases and J 7 bases; nucleotides not matched to a gene: 11. This CDR3 has 15 amino acids.

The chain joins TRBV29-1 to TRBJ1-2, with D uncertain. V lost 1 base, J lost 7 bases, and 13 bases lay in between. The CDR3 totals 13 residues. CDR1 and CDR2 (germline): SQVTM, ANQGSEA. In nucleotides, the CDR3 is TGCAGCGTTGAAGTAGGGCAAGCTCTTGGCTACACCTTC. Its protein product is CSVEVGQALGYTF.

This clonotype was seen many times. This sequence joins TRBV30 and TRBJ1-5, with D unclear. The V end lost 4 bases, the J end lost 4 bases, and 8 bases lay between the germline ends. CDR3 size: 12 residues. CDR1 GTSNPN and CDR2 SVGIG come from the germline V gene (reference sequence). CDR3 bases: TGTGCCTGGAACCGGGCGAATCAGCCCCAGCATTTT. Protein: CAWNRANQPQHF.

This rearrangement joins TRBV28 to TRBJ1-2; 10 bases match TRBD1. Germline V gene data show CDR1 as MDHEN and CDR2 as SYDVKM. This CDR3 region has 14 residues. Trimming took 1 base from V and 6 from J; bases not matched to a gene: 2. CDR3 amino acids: CASSLLDRGNGYTF. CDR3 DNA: TGTGCCAGCAGTTTATTGGACAGGGGGAATGGCTACACCTTC.

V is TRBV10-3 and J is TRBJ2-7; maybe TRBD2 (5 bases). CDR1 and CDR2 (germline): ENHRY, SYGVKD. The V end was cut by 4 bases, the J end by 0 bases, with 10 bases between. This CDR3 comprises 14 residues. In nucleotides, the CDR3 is TGTGCCATCAGTGGACTAACGTCCTCCTACGAGCAGTACTTC. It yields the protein CAISGLTSSYEQYF.

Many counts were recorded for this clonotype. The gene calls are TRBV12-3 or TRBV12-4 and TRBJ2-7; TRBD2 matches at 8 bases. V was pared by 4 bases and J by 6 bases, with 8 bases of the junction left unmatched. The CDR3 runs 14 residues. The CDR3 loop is CASSSGGASGEQYF. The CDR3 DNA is TGTGCCAGCAGTTCCGGGGGGGCCTCCGGCGAGCAGTACTTC.

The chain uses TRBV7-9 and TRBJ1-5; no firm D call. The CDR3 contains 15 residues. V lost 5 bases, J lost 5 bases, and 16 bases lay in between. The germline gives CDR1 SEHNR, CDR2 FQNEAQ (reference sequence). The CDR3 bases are TGTGCCAGCAGCAGGAGCACTTTCAGTGATCAGCCCCAGCATTTT. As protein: CASSRSTFSDQPQHF.

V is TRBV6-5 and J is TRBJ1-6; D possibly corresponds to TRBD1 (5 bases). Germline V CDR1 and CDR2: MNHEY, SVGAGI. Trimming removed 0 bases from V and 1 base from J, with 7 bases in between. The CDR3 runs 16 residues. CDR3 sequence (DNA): TGTGCCAGCAGTTACTCGGGGGGGTCCTATAATTCACCCCTCCACTTT. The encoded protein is CASSYSGGSYNSPLHF.

CDR3 loop: CSVGREGLYYEQYF. CDR3 nucleotides: TGCAGCGTTGGGCGGGAGGGCCTCTACTACGAGCAGTACTTC. V gene TRBV29-1 combines with J gene TRBJ2-7; 9 bases fit TRBD2. This CDR3 has 14 amino acids. V lost 4 bases, J lost 3 bases, and 7 bases stayed unmatched. The V gene's germline CDR1 is SQVTM and CDR2 ANQGSEA.

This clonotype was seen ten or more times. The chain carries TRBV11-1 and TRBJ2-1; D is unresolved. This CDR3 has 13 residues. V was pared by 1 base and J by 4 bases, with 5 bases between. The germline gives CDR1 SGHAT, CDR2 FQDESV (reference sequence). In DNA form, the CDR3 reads TGTGCCAGCAGCTTAGAGACGTACAATGAGCAGTTCTTC. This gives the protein CASSLETYNEQFF.

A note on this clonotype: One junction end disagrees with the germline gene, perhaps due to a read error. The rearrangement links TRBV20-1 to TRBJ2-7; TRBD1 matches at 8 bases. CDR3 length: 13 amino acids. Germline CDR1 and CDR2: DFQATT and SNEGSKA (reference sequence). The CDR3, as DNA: TGCAGTGCTCGAGACAGGGGTGACTACGAGCAGTACTTC. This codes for CSARDRGDYEQYF.